Below, 30 T cell receptor beta chains from the same sample are listed, as sequenced in a study of T-cell reconstitution after alpha-beta-depleted transplantation in children. For TCRbeta, the library was prepared with unique molecular identifiers. MiXCR, applied by TCRdb to the PCR reads, yields one record per CDR3 protein. This table holds 130,000 or so distinct CDR3 sequences, around 9.8% found once. The sequencing used PBMCs, mostly from graft donor cells, collected 180 days after TCRalphabeta/CD19-depleted stem cell transplant. The receptors were sampled from a girl less than two years old who had a stem cell transplant for combined immunodeficiency, so the T cells may come from the graft donor.

This clonotype was observed a handful of times. DNA of the CDR3: TGTGCCACCAGCAAAGGGCTAGCCAACAATGAGCAGTTCTTC. Its translation is CATSKGLANNEQFF. This chain links TRBV15 with TRBJ2-1; the D gene is possibly TRBD2 (5 bases). Germline CDR1 and CDR2: LNHNV and YYDKDF (reference sequence). V lost 4 bases to trimming and J lost 5 bases, with 12 bases between them. The CDR3 contains 14 residues.

This clonotype was detected ten times or more. The chain is built from TRBV9 and TRBJ2-1; 7 positions agree with TRBD1. The CDR3 covers 14 residues. Germline CDR1 is SGDLS and CDR2 is YYNGEE. With 4 bases clipped from V and 7 bases from J, the junction kept 8 bases outside the gene matches. Here the CDR3 reads CASSLGQEGNEQFF. In nucleotides, the CDR3 is TGTGCCAGCAGCCTCGGACAGGAAGGGAATGAGCAGTTCTTC.

This clonotype occurred many times. The genes are TRBV12-3 or TRBV12-4 and TRBJ2-1; D remains unclear. V gave up 3 bases and J gave up 2 bases, with 5 bases separating them. There are 13 residues in the CDR3. The CDR3 loop reads CASSFQAYNEQFF. Written as DNA, the CDR3 is TGTGCCAGCAGTTTCCAAGCCTACAATGAGCAGTTCTTC.

This clonotype came up many times. The chain uses TRBV5-1 and TRBJ2-3; no definite D call. CDR1 and CDR2 (germline): SGHRS, YFSETQ. The CDR3 runs to 13 residues. V was clipped by 4 bases and J by 2 bases, with 8 bases between them. In DNA, the CDR3 is TGCGCCAGCAGCCCCGGACCCACAGATACGCAGTATTTT. This sequence encodes CASSPGPTDTQYF. Combining the CDR3 with reference TRBV5-1 and TRBJ2-3 gives the whole variable domain KAGVTQTPRYLIKTRGQQVTLSCSPISGHRSVSWYQQTPGQGLQFLFEYFSETQRNKGNFPGRFSGRQFSNSRSEMNVSTLELGDSALYLCASSPGPTDTQYFGPGTRLTVL.

At least ten counts were recorded for this clonotype. The chain couples TRBV28 to TRBJ2-7; 7 bases align to TRBD2. V shed 3 bases and J 3 bases; nucleotides not matched to a gene: 14. Germline CDR1 reads MDHEN; CDR2 reads SYDVKM. CDR3 size: 17 residues. The chain's CDR3 is CASSFYGGSGLNYEQYF. The CDR3 region has the DNA TGTGCCAGCAGTTTTTACGGGGGGTCGGGACTAAACTACGAGCAGTACTTC.

Only a few counts were recorded for this clonotype. This rearrangement joins TRBV7-3 to TRBJ2-1; 11 bases are shared with TRBD2. The CDR3 has 15 residues. V shed 5 bases and J 8 bases; nucleotides not matched to a gene: 8. Germline assignment: CDR1 SGHTA and CDR2 FQGTGA. CDR3 residues: CASSETSGTGYEQFF. The CDR3 DNA sequence: TGTGCCAGCAGCGAGACTAGCGGGACTGGCTATGAGCAGTTCTTC.

The chain uses TRBV5-4 and TRBJ2-3, with 8 bases aligning to TRBD2. V shed 2 bases and J 0 bases; nucleotides not matched to a gene: 5. The CDR3 spans 16 residues. Germline-derived CDR1 and CDR2 are SGHNT and YYREEE (reference sequence). The CDR3 reads CASSFGTRRSTDTQYF. DNA for the CDR3: TGTGCCAGCAGCTTCGGGACTAGGCGTAGCACAGATACGCAGTATTTT.

The chain is built from TRBV28 and TRBJ2-1, with a possible D match to TRBD1 (5 bases). The CDR3 has 15 amino acids. Germline CDR1 reads MDHEN; CDR2 reads SYDVKM. V lost 3 bases, J lost 2 bases, and 11 bases lay in between. CDR3 region: CASSLATAAYNEQFF. The CDR3 DNA sequence: TGTGCCAGCAGTTTGGCGACAGCAGCCTACAATGAGCAGTTCTTC.

The chain joins TRBV12-3 or TRBV12-4 to TRBJ2-5, with D perhaps given as TRBD1 or TRBD2 (6 bases each). CDR3 length: 14 residues. V was trimmed by 0 bases and J by 5 bases, leaving 10 bases between them. The CDR3 is CASSLAGGRETQYF. CDR3 in DNA: TGTGCCAGCAGTTTAGCGGGGGGCCGGGAGACCCAGTACTTC.

This clonotype was seen a handful of times. J is TRBJ2-1 and V is TRBV12-3 or TRBV12-4; 11 bases fit TRBD2. The CDR3 is 15 residues long. Trimming removed 6 bases from V and 5 bases from J; junction bases left unmatched: 6. CDR3 loop: CASRGTSGGDNEQFF. CDR3 in DNA: TGTGCCAGCAGGGGGACTAGCGGAGGGGACAATGAGCAGTTCTTC.

This clonotype has only a few counts. The rearrangement joins TRBV27 to TRBJ2-7; D possibly corresponds to TRBD1 (5 bases). The CDR3 spans 14 residues. V shed 3 bases and J shed 3 bases, with 12 bases lying between them. The germline gives CDR1 MNHEY, CDR2 SMNVEV (reference sequence). DNA of the CDR3: TGTGCCAGCAGTTTGCAGGGCCAGGGCTACGAGCAGTACTTC. This gives the protein CASSLQGQGYEQYF.

This clonotype has just a few counts. The CDR3 reads CASSRGQANYGYTF. As DNA, the CDR3 is TGTGCCAGCAGCCGGGGACAGGCTAACTATGGCTACACCTTC. The V gene is TRBV7-9, the J gene TRBJ1-2, with TRBD1 matching over 8 bases. The CDR3 is 14 residues long. Per the germline V gene, CDR1 is SEHNR and CDR2 is FQNEAQ (reference sequence). J lost 0 bases, V lost 5 bases, and 2 bases had no gene match.

The CDR3: CASSSRAYPSSYEQYF. The CDR3 coding sequence is TGTGCCAGCAGCTCCCGGGCCTACCCTAGCTCCTACGAGCAGTACTTC. The chain links TRBV5-5 to TRBJ2-7, with no clear D. Germline assignment: CDR1 SGHKS and CDR2 YYEKEE (reference sequence). The V gene lost 3 bases and the J gene lost 0 bases, with 16 bases spanning the gap. CDR3 length: 16 amino acids.

This clonotype was observed a handful of times. V is TRBV10-3 and J is TRBJ2-3, with 8 bases identical to TRBD1. From germline, CDR1 is ENHRY and CDR2 SYGVKD. V lost 3 bases to trimming and J lost 5 bases; unmatched junction nucleotides: 7. The CDR3 length is 15 residues. CDR3 coding DNA: TGTGCCATCAGTGATGGGCAGGGGGCCGGAGATACGCAGTATTTT. Translated: CAISDGQGAGDTQYF.

This clonotype was observed many times. This chain uses TRBV5-1 with TRBJ2-5; D is possibly TRBD2 (6 bases). Germline CDR1 SGHRS, CDR2 YFSETQ. The germline V and J ends were trimmed by 0 bases and 2 bases, with 8 bases remaining between them. This CDR3 contains 14 residues. The CDR3 loop is CASSLEAGQETQYF. In DNA, the CDR3 is TGCGCCAGCAGCTTGGAGGCGGGGCAAGAGACCCAGTACTTC.

Of note for this clonotype: Germline is not matched at one junction end, which may reflect a read error. This rearrangement joins TRBV10-3 to TRBJ2-2; TRBD1 aligns across 7 bases. Germline assignment: CDR1 ENHRY and CDR2 SYGVKD. This CDR3 spans 14 amino acids. The CDR3 nucleotides read TGTGCCATCAGTGTGCAGGGGGACACCGGGGACCTGTTTTTT. Residues: CAISVQGDTGDLFF.

V usage is TRBV28 and J usage is TRBJ2-2; D unclear. Germline lookup yields CDR1 MDHEN and CDR2 SYDVKM. The length of the CDR3 is 17 residues. Deletions cut 6 bases from V and 4 bases from J, with 21 bases between. CDR3 sequence: CASSNFGSRHLTGELFF. The DNA for the CDR3 is TGTGCCAGCAGCAACTTTGGTTCGAGACACCTCACCGGGGAGCTGTTTTTT.

This clonotype was picked up many times. In DNA form, the CDR3 reads TGTGCCAGCAGCCGACTAGGGGGCGACACCGGGGAGCTGTTTTTT. It yields the protein CASSRLGGDTGELFF. The V and J genes are TRBV7-3 and TRBJ2-2; possible D gene TRBD1, 7 bases. The CDR3 spans 15 residues. In germline, CDR1 is SGHTA, CDR2 FQGTGA. Between the trimmed V and J ends, which lost 5 bases and 3 bases, there was a span of 13 bases.

This clonotype has more than one count but fewer than ten. The rearrangement links TRBV10-3 to TRBJ2-7; D is ambiguous. The germline gives CDR1 ENHRY, CDR2 SYGVKD. The CDR3 extends over 14 amino acids. Trimming took 3 bases from V and 3 from J, leaving 12 bases between them. For the CDR3, the DNA is TGTGCCATCAGTGAACGCGAATTTGGCTACGAGCAGTACTTC. This translates into CAISEREFGYEQYF.

This clonotype was observed a handful of times. The V call is TRBV3-1, the J call TRBJ2-1; the D is unclear. V was cut by 8 bases and J by 5 bases, with 10 bases left in between. Germline CDR1 LGHDT, CDR2 YNNKEL (reference sequence). The CDR3 totals 12 residues. The CDR3 DNA sequence: TGTGCCAGCGAAGGACCAAACAATGAGCAGTTCTTC. It yields the protein CASEGPNNEQFF.

V and J are TRBV25-1 and TRBJ1-1, with TRBD1 matching 7 bases. The length of the CDR3 is 16 residues. The V and J ends lost 4 bases and 4 bases, in that order; junction bases with no gene match: 12. Germline CDR1 MGHDK, CDR2 SYGVNS. The CDR3, as DNA: TGTGCCAGCAGTGCCACTAACAGGGGAGTTGGCACTGAAGCTTTCTTT. Translation gives CASSATNRGVGTEAFF. The complete variable domain, with remaining parts taken from reference TRBV25-1 and TRBJ1-1, reads EADIYQTPRYLVIGTGKKITLECSQTMGHDKMYWYQQDPGMELHLIHYSYGVNSTEKGDLSSESTVSRIRTEHFPLTLESARPSHTSQYLCASSATNRGVGTEAFFGQGTRLTVV.

In this sample, this clonotype turned up a few times. The gene calls are TRBV7-2 and TRBJ2-4; D gene unclear. Per the germline V gene, CDR1 is SGHTA and CDR2 is FQGNSA. The CDR3 is 12 amino acids. Trimming took 1 base from V and 7 from J, leaving 5 bases between them. The CDR3 protein is CASSLGRNIQYF. The CDR3 DNA follows: TGTGCCAGCAGCTTAGGAAGGAACATTCAGTACTTC.

This clonotype was detected ten times or more. V is TRBV7-2 and J is TRBJ2-4, with D perhaps matching TRBD1 or TRBD2 (6 bases each). The V end lost 5 bases, the J end lost 9 bases, and 20 bases lay between the germline ends. Germline V gene lookup returns CDR1 SGHTA and CDR2 FQGNSA. This CDR3 has 15 amino acids. CDR3 DNA sequence: TGTGCCAGCAGCCTAGTGAGGGGGGCGGGAAGCATTCAGTACTTC. Translated, it gives CASSLVRGAGSIQYF.

In this sample, this clonotype turned up many times. The chain has TRBV12-3 or TRBV12-4 and TRBJ2-2; 7 bases line up with TRBD1. The CDR3 extends over 14 amino acids. Germline trimming cut 5 bases from V and 5 bases from J; bases unmatched to any gene: 5. The CDR3 DNA sequence: TGTGCCAGCAGTCCGTCGACAGGGACCGGGGAGCTGTTTTTT. Translating it yields CASSPSTGTGELFF.

In DNA, the CDR3 is TGTGCCAGCGCAGAGGGGGGGCCCTACGAGCAGTACTTC. It yields the protein CASAEGGPYEQYF. The chain carries TRBV27 and TRBJ2-7; a possible D gene is TRBD2 (7 bases). There are 13 residues in the CDR3. CDR1 and CDR2 (germline): MNHEY, SMNVEV (reference sequence). Between the trimmed V and J ends, which lost 8 bases and 2 bases, there was a span of 13 bases.

This clonotype has ten or more counts. The chain has TRBV6-1 and TRBJ2-3, with D uncertain. Germline lookup yields CDR1 MNHNS and CDR2 SASEGT. Trimming left V 2 bases short and J 0 bases short, with 9 bases between. The CDR3 length is 15 residues. The CDR3 nucleotides are TGTGCCAGCAGTGAAATGGATTCTAGCACAGATACGCAGTATTTT. Protein: CASSEMDSSTDTQYF.

This clonotype was observed a few times. The chain recombines TRBV25-1 with TRBJ2-3; 9 positions agree with TRBD2. Germline assignment: CDR1 MGHDK and CDR2 SYGVNS. V dropped 11 bases and J dropped 8; count of bases not matched to a gene: 11. The CDR3 is 13 residues long. The CDR3 sequence is CASSGLASGTQYF. CDR3 nucleotides: TGTGCCTCCTCGGGACTAGCAAGCGGTACGCAGTATTTT.

DNA of the CDR3: TGTGCCAGCAGTTTCTTGGCAGGGGGCGTCTACGAGCAGTACTTC. Amino acid sequence: CASSFLAGGVYEQYF. The gene calls are TRBV12-3 or TRBV12-4 and TRBJ2-7, with TRBD1 matching over 8 bases. The junction had 7 bases not matched to a gene; V was cut back by 3 bases and J by 3 bases. This CDR3 spans 15 amino acids.

This clonotype turned up a few times. This sequence joins TRBV9 and TRBJ2-5; 9 bases are a match to TRBD2. The J segment lost 4 bases and the V segment lost 2 bases, leaving 9 bases of the junction unmatched. The germline V gene encodes CDR1 SGDLS and CDR2 YYNGEE. The CDR3 runs 16 residues. This chain's CDR3 is CASSVGAGGPTETQYF. In nucleotides, the CDR3 is TGTGCCAGCAGCGTTGGGGCGGGAGGGCCAACAGAGACCCAGTACTTC.

Many counts were recorded for this clonotype. This chain joins TRBV20-1 and TRBJ2-2; 7 bases are a match to TRBD1. Germline CDR1 reads DFQATT; CDR2 reads SNEGSKA (reference sequence). The CDR3 sequence is 15 residues long. J gave up 0 bases and V 5 bases, and 6 bases lay outside the gene matches. The CDR3 sequence: CSALGQAPNTGELFF. CDR3 nucleotides: TGCAGTGCTCTCGGACAGGCCCCGAACACCGGGGAGCTGTTTTTT.